The 10 T cell receptor beta chains given below trace back to one sample, sequenced in a study of blood T cell repertoires in COVID-19. Sequencing used immunoSEQ multiplex PCR; TCRdb keeps in-frame clones, though not all of them. The profile shows approximately 140,000 clones, 65% to 85% of them singletons. The sample consisted of peripheral blood. These receptors were obtained from a man aged 60-69 years with active or convalescent COVID-19.

The sample holds a few counts of this clone. The CDR3 coding sequence is TGTGCCAGCAGTGAAGACGGGAATGAGCAGTTCTTC. Protein: CASSEDGNEQFF. This sequence joins TRBV2 and TRBJ2-1; D is unclear. Deletions cut 1 base from V and 7 bases from J, with 5 bases between. The V gene's germline CDR1 is SNHLY and CDR2 FYNNEI. The CDR3 sequence is 12 residues long.

The V call is TRBV5-6, the J call TRBJ1-4; 7 bases fit TRBD1. The CDR3 is 13 residues long. Trimming took 8 bases from V and 8 from J; bases not matched to a gene: 9. The germline CDR1 and CDR2 sequences are SGHDT and YYEEEE. In nucleotides, the CDR3 is TGTGCCAGTCGCGGACAGGTTGACGAAAAACTGTTTTTT. Residues: CASRGQVDEKLFF. Combining the CDR3 with reference TRBV5-6 and TRBJ1-4 gives the whole variable domain DAGVTQSPTHLIKTRGQQVTLRCSPKSGHDTVSWYQQALGQGPQFIFQYYEEEERQRGNFPDRFSGHQFPNYSSELNVNALLLGDSALYLCASRGQVDEKLFFGSGTQLSVL.

The gene calls are TRBV24-1 and TRBJ2-3, with 9 bases aligning to TRBD1. The CDR3 spans 15 residues. Germline CDR1 is KGHDR and CDR2 is SFDVKD. Trimming removed 4 bases from V and 3 bases from J; junction bases left unmatched: 4. The CDR3 reads CATSDRDRATDTQYF. CDR3 coding DNA: TGTGCCACCAGTGACCGGGACAGGGCTACAGATACGCAGTATTTT.

The rearrangement joins TRBV4-1 to TRBJ1-2, with D possibly being TRBD1 (6 bases). The CDR3 is 15 residues long. V lost 4 bases and J 2 bases, leaving 14 bases between the germline ends. Germline-derived CDR1 and CDR2 are MGHRA and YSYEKL. The CDR3 loop reads CASSLGLTGNYGYTF. The CDR3 nucleotides read TGCGCCAGCAGCCTAGGACTCACAGGGAACTATGGCTACACCTTC.

The chain carries TRBV5-5 and TRBJ1-2; 7 bases are shared with TRBD1. Germline CDR1 and CDR2: SGHKS and YYEKEE (reference sequence). V lost 4 bases to trimming and J lost 3 bases; unmatched junction nucleotides: 12. The CDR3 has 16 amino acids. The DNA of the CDR3 is TGTGCCAGCAGCCCAGAGCCGGGACAGCTTCACTATGGCTACACCTTC. Translated: CASSPEPGQLHYGYTF.

This rearrangement joins TRBV18 to TRBJ1-6, with D possibly TRBD1 on 5 matching bases. The CDR3 is made up of 14 amino acids. Trimming took off 2 bases at V and 10 bases at J, with 12 bases between the two ends. The germline CDR1 and CDR2 sequences are KGHSH and LQKENI. This chain's CDR3 is CASSPDRGRSPLHF. CDR3 in DNA: TGTGCCAGCTCACCAGATAGGGGCAGATCACCCCTCCACTTT.

The CDR3 loop reads CASSLSSGTSNNEQFF. In nucleotides, the CDR3 is TGTGCCAGCAGCTTAAGCTCCGGGACTAGCAACAATGAGCAGTTCTTC. The genes are TRBV7-9 and TRBJ2-1; 9 nucleotides agree with TRBD2. This CDR3 comprises 16 residues. Germline V gene data show CDR1 as SEHNR and CDR2 as FQNEAQ (reference sequence). The ends lost 2 bases at V and 5 bases at J; junction bases unmatched: 7.

This clone was observed a few times. The rearrangement uses TRBV6-5 and TRBJ2-7, with no clear D. CDR3 length equals 13 residues. Deletions cut 0 bases from V and 8 bases from J, with 11 bases between. Germline values: CDR1 MNHEY, CDR2 SVGAGI. CDR3 loop: CASSYSGDFKQYF. In nucleotides, the CDR3 is TGTGCCAGCAGTTACTCTGGCGACTTCAAGCAGTACTTC.

The chain is built from TRBV7-2 and TRBJ1-1; D perhaps matches TRBD1 (6 bases). V was cut by 1 base and J by 12 bases, with 15 bases left in between. CDR1 and CDR2 (germline): SGHTA, FQGNSA. This CDR3 spans 13 amino acids. The CDR3 loop is CASSLGVQGYPFF. The CDR3 nucleotides read TGTGCCAGCAGCTTAGGGGTTCAGGGGTATCCTTTCTTT.

This clone came up once. J is TRBJ2-5 and V is TRBV7-3; TRBD2 aligns across 8 bases. The CDR3 has 14 amino acids. Losses at the gene ends were 5 bases for V and 4 bases for J; bases not matched to a gene: 6. Per the germline V gene, CDR1 is SGHTA and CDR2 is FQGTGA. The CDR3 sequence is CASSPVGGGETQYF. CDR3 nucleotide sequence: TGTGCCAGCAGCCCCGTCGGGGGGGGAGAGACCCAGTACTTC.